The present T cell receptor (beta chain) was sequenced within a study of blood T cell repertoires in COVID-19. This clone has a handful of counts. Clones were read by immunoSEQ multiplex PCR, and TCRdb kept only the in-frame ones, dropping some. Found here are over 400,000 clones, about nine tenths of them singletons; the top ten hold almost 1.5%. The CDR3 covers 14 residues. Looked up from germline, CDR1 is SNHLY and CDR2 is FYNNEI. V was pared by 5 bases and J by 5 bases, with 15 bases between. The sequenced material came from peripheral blood. This TCR was recovered from a woman in her thirties with active or convalescent COVID-19. The gene calls are TRBV2 and TRBJ1-1; D may be TRBD1 (6 bases). The chain's CDR3 is CASSQGFQGTEAFF. DNA for the CDR3: TGTGCCAGCAGTCAGGGGTTCCAGGGGACTGAAGCTTTCTTT. Variable domain in full (rest from reference TRBV2 and TRBJ1-1): EPEVTQTPSHQVTQMGQEVILRCVPISNHLYFYWYRQILGQKVEFLVSFYNNEISEKSEIFDDQFSVERPDGSNFTLKIRSTKLEDSAMYFCASSQGFQGTEAFFGQGTRLTVV.